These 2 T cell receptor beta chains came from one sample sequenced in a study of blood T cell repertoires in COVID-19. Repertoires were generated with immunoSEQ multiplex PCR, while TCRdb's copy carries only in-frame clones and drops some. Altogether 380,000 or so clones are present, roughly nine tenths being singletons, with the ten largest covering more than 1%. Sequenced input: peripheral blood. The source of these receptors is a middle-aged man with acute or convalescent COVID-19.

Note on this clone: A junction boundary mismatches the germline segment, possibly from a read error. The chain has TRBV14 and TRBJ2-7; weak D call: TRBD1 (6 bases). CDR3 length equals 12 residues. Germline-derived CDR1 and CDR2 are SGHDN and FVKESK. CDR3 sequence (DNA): TGTGCCAGCAGCCAAGATTTTCAACACAGGGAATTC. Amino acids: CASSQDFQHREF.

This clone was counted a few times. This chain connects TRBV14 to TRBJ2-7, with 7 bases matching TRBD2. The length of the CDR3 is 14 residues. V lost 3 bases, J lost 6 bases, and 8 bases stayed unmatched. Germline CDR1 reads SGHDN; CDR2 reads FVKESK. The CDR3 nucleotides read TGTGCCAGCAGCCAGGGGGAAGGGAGGGTCGAGCAGTACTTC. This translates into CASSQGEGRVEQYF.